This TCR beta chain was sequenced in a study of cytomegalovirus exposure and HLA in healthy donors. On this clone itself: Its matching antigen is unknown.

Study observations and caveats: Some segments of the V type, notably TRBV6-2 and TRBV6-3, were excluded as indistinguishable.

The PCR employed 60 Vbeta primers together with 13 Jbeta primers. Profiled with immunoSEQ multiplex PCR; TCRdb holds only in-frame clones, not every one. This sample's table has around 60,000 clones. Germline V gene data show CDR1 as SGHRS and CDR2 as YFSETQ. This CDR3 spans 16 amino acids. J was trimmed by 7 bases and V by 5 bases; bases with no gene match: 8. Sample: PBMCs. This clonotype was obtained from a man younger than 45 in good health and CMV-seropositive. The chain is built from TRBV5-1 and TRBJ2-1; TRBD2 matches at 14 bases. The CDR3 region is CASRVGLAGGQNEQFF. DNA of the CDR3: TGCGCCAGCAGGGTAGGACTAGCGGGAGGTCAGAATGAGCAGTTCTTC.